Below, 16 T cell receptor beta chains from the same sample are listed, as sequenced in a study of blood T cell repertoires in COVID-19. The protocol was immunoSEQ multiplex PCR, while the TCRdb copy is restricted to in-frame clones and leaves out a portion. The sample contains around 120,000 clones, around 81% of which appear only once. Sequencing was done on a sample of peripheral blood. Every receptor here comes from a man aged 65 to 79 with acute or convalescent COVID-19.

The gene calls are TRBV19 and TRBJ1-1, with D hard to call. CDR1 is LNHDA and CDR2 is SQIVND in the germline V gene (reference sequence). Trimming stripped 2 bases from V and 1 base from J, with 8 bases between. The CDR3 sequence is 14 residues long. The CDR3, as DNA: TGTGCCAGTAGTATATATGCAGGGAACACTGAAGCTTTCTTT. Its translation is CASSIYAGNTEAFF.

This clone was detected only once. The chain joins TRBV19 to TRBJ1-2; 12 bases map to TRBD1. This CDR3 has 15 residues. V shed 6 bases and J 7 bases; nucleotides not matched to a gene: 9. Germline CDR1 LNHDA, CDR2 SQIVND (reference sequence). The CDR3 DNA reads as TGTGCCAGTAGAAATGCCGGGACAGGGGGCGCTGGCTACACCTTC. Protein product: CASRNAGTGGAGYTF.

The rearrangement links TRBV12-3 or TRBV12-4 to TRBJ1-1; D is perhaps TRBD1 (5 bases). This CDR3 comprises 13 residues. Trimming cost V 7 bases and J 0 bases, with 9 bases left between them. CDR3 bases: TGTGCCAGCAAGGGGCAGATGAACACTGAAGCTTTCTTT. Its translation is CASKGQMNTEAFF.

The genes are TRBV5-6 and TRBJ2-7, with D perhaps TRBD2 (6 bases). The CDR3 extends over 13 amino acids. Trimming shortened V by 0 bases and J by 5 bases, and 9 bases separated the two germline ends. Looked up from germline, CDR1 is SGHDT and CDR2 is YYEEEE. CDR3 DNA: TGTGCCAGCAGCTTGGGGACTACTCACGAGCAGTACTTC. Amino acid sequence: CASSLGTTHEQYF.

The V call is TRBV6-5, the J call TRBJ1-2; possibly TRBD1 for D (6 bases). The CDR3 consists of 13 residues. Germline V gene data show CDR1 as MNHEY and CDR2 as SVGAGI. V was clipped by 6 bases and J by 4 bases, with 12 bases between them. CDR3 sequence reads: CASRIGTTYGYTF. CDR3 nucleotides: TGTGCCAGCAGAATAGGGACAACCTATGGCTACACCTTC.

In this sample, this clone turned up a few times. The chain has TRBV12-3 or TRBV12-4 and TRBJ1-2; the D gene is possibly TRBD1 (5 bases). The CDR3 covers 13 residues. V lost 7 bases and J 4 bases, leaving 13 bases between the germline ends. The CDR3 sequence: CASTPEGIYGYTF. In DNA, the CDR3 is TGTGCCAGCACCCCGGAGGGGATCTATGGCTACACCTTC.

V and J are TRBV9 and TRBJ1-1, with a possible D match to TRBD1 (6 bases). In germline, CDR1 is SGDLS, CDR2 YYNGEE. The CDR3 has 14 residues. Trimming stripped 0 bases from V and 4 bases from J, with 10 bases between. The CDR3 protein is CASSVVQGITEAFF. Written as DNA, the CDR3 is TGTGCCAGCAGCGTAGTGCAGGGGATCACTGAAGCTTTCTTT.

The gene calls are TRBV2 and TRBJ2-4, with D perhaps TRBD1 (5 bases). Germline lookup yields CDR1 SNHLY and CDR2 FYNNEI. This CDR3 is 15 amino acids long. V dropped 7 bases and J dropped 0 bases, with 13 bases sitting between them. In DNA, the CDR3 is TGTGCCAGCACAGTCCCAGGGTTAGCCAAAAACATTCAGTACTTC. It translates to CASTVPGLAKNIQYF. The variable domain in full, with the rest retrieved from reference TRBV2 and TRBJ2-4, is EPEVTQTPSHQVTQMGQEVILRCVPISNHLYFYWYRQILGQKVEFLVSFYNNEISEKSEIFDDQFSVERPDGSNFTLKIRSTKLEDSAMYFCASTVPGLAKNIQYFGAGTRLSVL.

J is TRBJ1-1 and V is TRBV19; 10 nucleotides match TRBD1. This CDR3 is 17 amino acids long. Germline trimming cut 3 bases from V and 0 bases from J; bases unmatched to any gene: 7. The germline V gene encodes CDR1 LNHDA and CDR2 SQIVND (reference sequence). CDR3 DNA: TGTGCCAGTAGTATGGGGACAGGGGAGTACATGAACACTGAAGCTTTCTTT. Translated, it gives CASSMGTGEYMNTEAFF.

This clone has a single count. This chain uses TRBV2 with TRBJ2-7, with 10 bases matching TRBD1. Losses at the gene ends were 4 bases for V and 2 bases for J; bases not matched to a gene: 11. Germline CDR1 SNHLY, CDR2 FYNNEI. This CDR3 spans 17 amino acids. CDR3 loop: CASSGPGTGERPYEQYF. CDR3 DNA: TGTGCCAGCAGTGGCCCCGGGACAGGGGAGAGACCCTACGAGCAGTACTTC.

The chain couples TRBV27 to TRBJ2-3, with D unclear. Trimming took 3 bases from V and 4 from J, leaving 17 bases between them. Germline assignment: CDR1 MNHEY and CDR2 SMNVEV (reference sequence). The CDR3 is 16 amino acids. The CDR3 nucleotides are TGTGCCAGCAGTTTGGCCTTGGCGACTGGCTCAGATACGCAGTATTTT. It is translated as CASSLALATGSDTQYF.

The chain uses TRBV5-1 and TRBJ1-2, with D perhaps matching TRBD1 (6 bases). This CDR3 has 14 residues. Germline V gene data show CDR1 as SGHRS and CDR2 as YFSETQ. Trimming cost V 2 bases and J 4 bases, with 12 bases left between them. CDR3 in amino acids: CASSLDRISYGYTF. The CDR3 region has the DNA TGCGCCAGCAGCTTAGACAGGATCTCCTATGGCTACACCTTC.

The chain combines TRBV5-1 with TRBJ2-1, with 11 bases that match TRBD2. V trimming: 4 bases; J trimming: 0 bases; junction bases outside the gene matches: 3. From germline, CDR1 is SGHRS and CDR2 YFSETQ. The CDR3 contains 16 residues. CDR3 DNA: TGCGCCAGCAGCGTCCTAGCGGGGGGCTCCTACAATGAGCAGTTCTTC. The encoded protein is CASSVLAGGSYNEQFF.

The gene calls are TRBV10-3 and TRBJ1-1, with D perhaps TRBD1 (5 bases). This CDR3 spans 14 amino acids. CDR1 and CDR2 from the germline V gene are ENHRY and SYGVKD. V was trimmed by 5 bases and J by 0 bases, leaving 10 bases between them. The CDR3 protein is CAISWRGLNTEAFF. CDR3 in DNA: TGTGCCATCAGTTGGAGGGGACTGAACACTGAAGCTTTCTTT.

The chain combines TRBV3-1 (or the pseudogene TRBV3-2) with TRBJ1-1, with 7 bases fitting TRBD1. The CDR3 consists of 14 residues. The germline V gene has CDR1 LGHDT and CDR2 YNNKEL (reference sequence). Unmatched junction bases numbered 1, after V lost 0 bases and J lost 3 bases. The CDR3: CASSQETGYTEAFF. In DNA form, the CDR3 reads TGTGCCAGCAGCCAAGAGACAGGGTACACTGAAGCTTTCTTT.

The V and J genes are TRBV7-2 and TRBJ2-5; a weak D match, TRBD1 (5 bases). The CDR3 is 14 amino acids. With 3 bases removed from V and 5 bases from J, the gap between germline ends came to 13 bases. CDR1 is SGHTA and CDR2 is FQGNSA in the germline V gene. CDR3 sequence (DNA): TGTGCCAGCAGCTTGCAGGGTGGCAAGGAGACCCAGTACTTC. Its translation: CASSLQGGKETQYF.